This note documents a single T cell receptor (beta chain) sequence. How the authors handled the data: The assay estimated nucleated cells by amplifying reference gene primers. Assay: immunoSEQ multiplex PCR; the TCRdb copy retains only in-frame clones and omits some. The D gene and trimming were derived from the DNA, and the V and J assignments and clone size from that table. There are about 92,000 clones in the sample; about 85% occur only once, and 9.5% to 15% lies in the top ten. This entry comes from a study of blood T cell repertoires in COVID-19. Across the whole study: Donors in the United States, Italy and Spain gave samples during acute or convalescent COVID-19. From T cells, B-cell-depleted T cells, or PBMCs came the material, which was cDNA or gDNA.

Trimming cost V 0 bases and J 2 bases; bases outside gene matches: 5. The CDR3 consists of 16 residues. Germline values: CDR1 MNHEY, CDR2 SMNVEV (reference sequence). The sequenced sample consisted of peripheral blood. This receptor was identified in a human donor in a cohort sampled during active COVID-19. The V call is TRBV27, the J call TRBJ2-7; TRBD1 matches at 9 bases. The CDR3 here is CASSLSAGTGTYEQYF. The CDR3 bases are TGTGCCAGCAGTTTATCGGCCGGGACAGGGACCTACGAGCAGTACTTC.